Sequencing of this T cell receptor beta chain was carried out in a study of blood T cell repertoires in COVID-19. Study information: Acute and convalescent COVID-19 specimens originated in the United States, Italy and Spain. T cells, B-cell-depleted T cells, or PBMCs provided the cDNA or gDNA that served as material.

This clone was counted once. Original handling: By means of reference gene primer amplification, nucleated cell counts were estimated. Assay used: immunoSEQ multiplex PCR; TCRdb lists only in-frame clones, some missing. V and J calls and clone size are given by that table; D and trimming were obtained from the DNA. Here the sample spans 250,000 or so clones, around 86% being singletons. Germline V lookup: CDR1 LNHDA, CDR2 SQIVND (reference sequence). This CDR3 spans 15 amino acids. V was clipped by 6 bases and J by 2 bases, with 14 bases between them. This TCR was recovered from a man between 40 and 49 years old with active or convalescent COVID-19. The sequencing sample was made of peripheral blood. V is TRBV19 and J is TRBJ1-5; D may be TRBD1 (5 bases). The CDR3 DNA sequence: TGTGCCAGTAGGATCGCGCCCAGGGGCAATCAGCCCCAGCATTTT. Protein product: CASRIAPRGNQPQHF.